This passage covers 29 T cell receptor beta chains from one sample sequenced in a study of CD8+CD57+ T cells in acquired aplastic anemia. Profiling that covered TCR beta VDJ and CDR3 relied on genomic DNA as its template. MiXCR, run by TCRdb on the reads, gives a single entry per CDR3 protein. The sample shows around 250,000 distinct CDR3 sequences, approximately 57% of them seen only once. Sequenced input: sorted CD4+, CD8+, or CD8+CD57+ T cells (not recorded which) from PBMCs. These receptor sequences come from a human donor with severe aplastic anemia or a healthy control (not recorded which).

CDR3 in DNA: TGTGCCAGCTCAGCTATACAGGGAAGCGGGACCAAAAACATTCAGTACTTC. Translating it yields CASSAIQGSGTKNIQYF. The chain uses TRBV18 and TRBJ2-4; D possibly corresponds to TRBD2 (7 bases). The CDR3 is 17 amino acids. CDR1 and CDR2 (germline): KGHSH, LQKENI. Trimming cost V 5 bases and J 2 bases, with 19 bases left between them.

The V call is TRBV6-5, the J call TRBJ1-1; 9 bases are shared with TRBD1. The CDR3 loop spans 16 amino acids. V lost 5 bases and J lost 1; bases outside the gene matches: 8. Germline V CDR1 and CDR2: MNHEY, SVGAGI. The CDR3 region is CASSVRQDRGNTEAFF. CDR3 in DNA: TGTGCCAGCAGTGTAAGACAGGACAGGGGGAACACTGAAGCTTTCTTT.

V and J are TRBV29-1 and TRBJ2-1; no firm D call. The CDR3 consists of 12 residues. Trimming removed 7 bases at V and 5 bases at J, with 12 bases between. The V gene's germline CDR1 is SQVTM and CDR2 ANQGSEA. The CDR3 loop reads CSALIGNNEQFF. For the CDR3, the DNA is TGCAGCGCTTTAATAGGGAACAATGAGCAGTTCTTC.

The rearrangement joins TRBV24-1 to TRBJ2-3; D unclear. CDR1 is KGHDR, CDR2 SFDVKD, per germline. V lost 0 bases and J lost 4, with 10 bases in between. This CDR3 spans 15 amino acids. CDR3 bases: TGTGCCACCAGTGATTTGGGGTCCCGGCCAGATACGCAGTATTTT. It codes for CATSDLGSRPDTQYF.

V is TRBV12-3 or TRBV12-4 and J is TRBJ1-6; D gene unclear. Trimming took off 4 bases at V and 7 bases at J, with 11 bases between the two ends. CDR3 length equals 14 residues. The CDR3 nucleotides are TGTGCCAGCAGTTCTCGGACGGGGAATTCACCCCTCCACTTT. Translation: CASSSRTGNSPLHF.

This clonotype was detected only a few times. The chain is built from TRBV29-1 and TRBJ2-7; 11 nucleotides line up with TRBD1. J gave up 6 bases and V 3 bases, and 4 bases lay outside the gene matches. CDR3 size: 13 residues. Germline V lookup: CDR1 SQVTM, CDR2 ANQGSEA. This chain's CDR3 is CSVERTGGREQYF. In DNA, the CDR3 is TGCAGCGTTGAGAGGACAGGGGGCCGCGAGCAGTACTTC.

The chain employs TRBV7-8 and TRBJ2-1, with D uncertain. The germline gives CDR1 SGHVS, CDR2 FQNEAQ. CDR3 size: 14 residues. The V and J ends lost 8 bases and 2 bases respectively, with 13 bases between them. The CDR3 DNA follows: TGTGCCAGCTCCGGAAATGGCCCCTACAATGAGCAGTTCTTC. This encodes CASSGNGPYNEQFF.

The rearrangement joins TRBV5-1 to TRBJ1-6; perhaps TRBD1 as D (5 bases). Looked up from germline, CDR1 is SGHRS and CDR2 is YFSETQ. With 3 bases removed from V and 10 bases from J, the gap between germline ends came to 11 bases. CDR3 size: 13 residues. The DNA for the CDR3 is TGCGCCAGCAGCTCGGAGCGGGACTCACCCCTCCACTTT. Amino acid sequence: CASSSERDSPLHF.

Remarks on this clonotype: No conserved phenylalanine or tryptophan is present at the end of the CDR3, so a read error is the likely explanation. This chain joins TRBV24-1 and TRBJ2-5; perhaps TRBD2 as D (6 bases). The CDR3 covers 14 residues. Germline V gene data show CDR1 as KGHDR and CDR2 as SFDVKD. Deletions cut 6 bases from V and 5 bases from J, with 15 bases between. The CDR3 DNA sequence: TGTGCCACCAGTCACCCGACTAGGAGTGAGACCCAGTACTCC. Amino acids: CATSHPTRSETQYS.

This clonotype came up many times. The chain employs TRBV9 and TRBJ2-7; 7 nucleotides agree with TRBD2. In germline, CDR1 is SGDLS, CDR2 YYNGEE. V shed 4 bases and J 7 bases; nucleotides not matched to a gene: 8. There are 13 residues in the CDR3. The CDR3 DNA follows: TGTGCCAGCAGCCCCGGGGAGGGTGAAGAGCAGTACTTC. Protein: CASSPGEGEEQYF.

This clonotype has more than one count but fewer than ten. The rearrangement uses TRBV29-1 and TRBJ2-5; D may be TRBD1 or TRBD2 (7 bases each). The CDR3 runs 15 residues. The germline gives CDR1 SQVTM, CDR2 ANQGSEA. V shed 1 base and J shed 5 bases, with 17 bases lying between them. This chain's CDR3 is CSVEGGTQGGETQYF. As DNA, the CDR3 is TGCAGCGTTGAAGGCGGGACTCAGGGGGGGGAGACCCAGTACTTC.

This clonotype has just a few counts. As DNA, the CDR3 is TGTGCCAGCAGCGGCCGGGACAGAAACACCGGGGAGCTGTTTTTT. Translation gives CASSGRDRNTGELFF. V gene TRBV3-1 combines with J gene TRBJ2-2, with 7 positions matching TRBD1. The CDR3 covers 15 residues. Looked up from germline, CDR1 is LGHDT and CDR2 is YNNKEL (reference sequence). The V gene end was trimmed by 5 bases and the J gene end by 2 bases; junction bases not matched to a gene: 5.

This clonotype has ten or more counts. The CDR3 DNA is TGTGCCAGCAGCTTAGGTAGTGCGGGGGTCTCCACAGATACGCAGTATTTT. As protein: CASSLGSAGVSTDTQYF. The chain carries TRBV7-3 and TRBJ2-3; 7 positions match TRBD2. The CDR3 has 17 residues. After removal of 2 bases from V and 2 bases from J, the junction contained 10 bases not matched to a gene. CDR1 is SGHTA and CDR2 is FQGTGA in the germline V gene.

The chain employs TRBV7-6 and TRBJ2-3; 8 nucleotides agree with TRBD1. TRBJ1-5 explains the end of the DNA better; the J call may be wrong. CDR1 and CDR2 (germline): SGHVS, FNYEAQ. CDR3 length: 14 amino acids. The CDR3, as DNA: TGTGCCAGCAGACCGACAGGGGACACAGATACGCAGCATTTT. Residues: CASRPTGDTDTQHF.

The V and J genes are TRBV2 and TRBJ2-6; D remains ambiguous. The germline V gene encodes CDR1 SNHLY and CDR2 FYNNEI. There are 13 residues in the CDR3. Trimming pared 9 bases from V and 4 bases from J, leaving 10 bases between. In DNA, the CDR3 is TGTGCCAGTAGTATGTGGGGGGCCAACGTCCTGACTTTC. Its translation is CASSMWGANVLTF.

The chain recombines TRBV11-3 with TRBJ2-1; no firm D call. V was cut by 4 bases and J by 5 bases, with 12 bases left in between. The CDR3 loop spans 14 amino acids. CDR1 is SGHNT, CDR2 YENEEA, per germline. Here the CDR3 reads CASSSPDLNNEQFF. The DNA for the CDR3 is TGTGCCAGCAGCTCCCCAGACTTGAACAATGAGCAGTTCTTC.

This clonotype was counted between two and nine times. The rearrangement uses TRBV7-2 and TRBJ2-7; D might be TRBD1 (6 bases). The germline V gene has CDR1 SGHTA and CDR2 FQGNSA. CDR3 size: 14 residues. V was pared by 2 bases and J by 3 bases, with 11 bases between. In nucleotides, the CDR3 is TGTGCCAGCAGCTTACAGGGGCCGTACTACGAGCAGTACTTC. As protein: CASSLQGPYYEQYF.

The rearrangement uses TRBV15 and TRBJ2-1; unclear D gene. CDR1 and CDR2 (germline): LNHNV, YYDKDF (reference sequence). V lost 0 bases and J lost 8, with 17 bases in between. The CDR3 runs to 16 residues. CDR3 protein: CATSRDPPGRPHEQFF. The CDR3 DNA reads TGTGCCACCAGCAGAGATCCCCCGGGCAGGCCCCATGAGCAGTTCTTC.

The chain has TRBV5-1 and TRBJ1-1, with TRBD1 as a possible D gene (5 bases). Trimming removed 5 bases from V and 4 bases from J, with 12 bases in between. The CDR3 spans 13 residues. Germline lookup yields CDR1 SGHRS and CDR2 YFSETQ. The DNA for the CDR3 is TGCGCCAGCAGGACGGGGCAGGGCACTGAAGCTTTCTTT. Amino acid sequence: CASRTGQGTEAFF.

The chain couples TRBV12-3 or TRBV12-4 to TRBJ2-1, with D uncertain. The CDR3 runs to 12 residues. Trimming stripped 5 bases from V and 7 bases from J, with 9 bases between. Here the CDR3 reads CASSTRVNEQFF. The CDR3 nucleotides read TGTGCCAGCAGTACCCGGGTGAATGAGCAGTTCTTC.

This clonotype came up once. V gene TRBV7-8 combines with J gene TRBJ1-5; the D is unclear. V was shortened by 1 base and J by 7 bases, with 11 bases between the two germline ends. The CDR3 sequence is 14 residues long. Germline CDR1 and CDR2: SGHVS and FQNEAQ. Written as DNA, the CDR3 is TGTGCCAGCAGCTTAGGCAGGCCCAACCAGCCCCAGCATTTT. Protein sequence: CASSLGRPNQPQHF.

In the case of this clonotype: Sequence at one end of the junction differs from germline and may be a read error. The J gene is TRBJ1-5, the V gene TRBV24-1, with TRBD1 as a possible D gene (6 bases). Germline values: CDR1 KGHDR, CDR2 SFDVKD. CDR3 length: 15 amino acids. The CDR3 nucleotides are TGTGCCGCCAGTGATCCCGCCAGGGGAAATCAGCCCCAGCATTTT. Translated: CAASDPARGNQPQHF.

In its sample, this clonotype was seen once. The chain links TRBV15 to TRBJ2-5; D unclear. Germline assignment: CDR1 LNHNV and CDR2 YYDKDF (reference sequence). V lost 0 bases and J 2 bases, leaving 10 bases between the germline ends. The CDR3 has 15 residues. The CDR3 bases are TGTGCCACCAGCAGAGATGGGTCAGTTCAAGAGACCCAGTACTTC. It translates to CATSRDGSVQETQYF.

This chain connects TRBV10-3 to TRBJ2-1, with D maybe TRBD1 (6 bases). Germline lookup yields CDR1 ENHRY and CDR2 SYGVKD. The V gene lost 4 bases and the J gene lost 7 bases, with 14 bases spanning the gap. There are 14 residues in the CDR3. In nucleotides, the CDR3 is TGTGCCATCAGTGTGTCTGGGGGACAAAATGAGCAGTTCTTC. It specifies CAISVSGGQNEQFF.

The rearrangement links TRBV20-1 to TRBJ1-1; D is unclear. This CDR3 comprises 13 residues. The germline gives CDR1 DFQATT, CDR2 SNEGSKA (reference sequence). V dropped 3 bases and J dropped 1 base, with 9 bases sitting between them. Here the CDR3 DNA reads TGCAGTGCTAGGTGGGCGGGGAACACTGAAGCTTTCTTT. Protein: CSARWAGNTEAFF.

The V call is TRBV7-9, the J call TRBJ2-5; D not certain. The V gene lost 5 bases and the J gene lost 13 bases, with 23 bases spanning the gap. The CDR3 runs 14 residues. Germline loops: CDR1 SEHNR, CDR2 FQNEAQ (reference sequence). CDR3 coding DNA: TGTGCCAGCAGCATCCCCCTCGACTCCGAGTTTCCGTACTTC. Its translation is CASSIPLDSEFPYF.

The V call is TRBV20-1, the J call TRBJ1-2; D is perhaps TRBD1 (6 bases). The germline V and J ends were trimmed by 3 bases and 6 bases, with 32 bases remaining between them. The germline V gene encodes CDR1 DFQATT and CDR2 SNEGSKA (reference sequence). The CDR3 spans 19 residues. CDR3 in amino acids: CSARRQGSCVTLCEDGYTF. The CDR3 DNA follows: TGCAGTGCTAGGCGGCAGGGGAGCTGTGTAACATTGTGTGAAGATGGCTACACCTTC.

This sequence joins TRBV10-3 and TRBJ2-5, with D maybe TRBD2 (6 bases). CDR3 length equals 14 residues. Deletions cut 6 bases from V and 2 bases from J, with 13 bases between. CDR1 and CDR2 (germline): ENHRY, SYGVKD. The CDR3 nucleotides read TGTGCCATCAGGAACTCTAGCGTACAAGAGACCCAGTACTTC. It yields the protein CAIRNSSVQETQYF.

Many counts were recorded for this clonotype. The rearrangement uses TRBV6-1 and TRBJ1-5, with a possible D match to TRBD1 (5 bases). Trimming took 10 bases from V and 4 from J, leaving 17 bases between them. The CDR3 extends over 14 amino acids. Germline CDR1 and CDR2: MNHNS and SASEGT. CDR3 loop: CATPGTGGNQPQHF. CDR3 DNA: TGTGCCACCCCGGGAACGGGGGGTAATCAGCCCCAGCATTTT.